A single TCR beta chain is shown here with its context. V lost 0 bases to trimming and J lost 1 base, with 8 bases between them. The CDR3 spans 16 residues. Germline V lookup: CDR1 SGHRS, CDR2 YFSETQ. The sample originates from a study of blood T cell repertoires in COVID-19. At the level of the study: Samples taken during acute and convalescent COVID-19 were collected in the United States, Italy and Spain. From T cells, B-cell-depleted T cells, or PBMCs came the material, which was cDNA or gDNA.

Original analysis: Scientists estimated how many nucleated cells there were by amplifying reference gene primers. The table came from immunoSEQ multiplex PCR; TCRdb's copy has only in-frame clones and leaves some out. V, J and clone size are those of that table, while D and trimming were read from the DNA. The profile shows approximately 190,000 clones, nearly 90% of them singletons. This TCR came from a woman aged 40 to 55 who had recovered from COVID-19. The V gene is TRBV5-1, the J gene TRBJ2-6; possible D gene TRBD1, 5 bases. The sequenced sample consisted of peripheral blood. CDR3 sequence reads: CASSLGQGSGANVLTF. The DNA for the CDR3 is TGCGCCAGCAGCTTGGGGCAGGGTTCTGGGGCCAACGTCCTGACTTTC.